Presented here are 6 T cell receptor beta chains from one specimen sequenced in a study of blood T cell repertoires in COVID-19. The method was immunoSEQ multiplex PCR; TCRdb's version includes in-frame clones alone and lacks a portion of them. The data show 300,000 to 450,000 clones, with more than 70% seen just once and roughly 3.9% held by the top ten. The sample was peripheral blood. These receptors were collected from a woman aged 55-70 years with COVID-19, enrolled during active disease.

The rearrangement joins TRBV29-1 to TRBJ1-5; D ambiguous. The CDR3 is made up of 11 amino acids. Looked up from germline, CDR1 is SQVTM and CDR2 is ANQGSEA. Trimming pared 4 bases from V and 6 bases from J, leaving 7 bases between. The CDR3 reads CSVGEAQPQHF. CDR3 coding DNA: TGCAGCGTTGGGGAGGCTCAGCCCCAGCATTTT.

The chain carries TRBV3-1 (or the pseudogene TRBV3-2) and TRBJ2-3, with 9 bases identical to TRBD2. The V segment lost 1 base and the J segment 4 bases; nucleotides outside the gene matches: 6. The CDR3 covers 16 residues. In germline, CDR1 is LGHDT, CDR2 YNNKEL (reference sequence). The CDR3 DNA is TGTGCCAGCAGCCAAGGAGGAGGCGGGGGGGCAGATACGCAGTATTTT. Encoded protein: CASSQGGGGGADTQYF.

The V call is TRBV7-2, the J call TRBJ1-1; tentative D call: TRBD1 (5 bases). CDR3 length: 16 amino acids. Per germline, CDR1 SGHTA and CDR2 FQGNSA. Trimming pared 2 bases from V and 0 bases from J, leaving 13 bases between. The CDR3 DNA follows: TGTGCCAGCAGCTTAAGTTTTGGGGCCATGAACACTGAAGCTTTCTTT. Protein: CASSLSFGAMNTEAFF.

V is TRBV2 and J is TRBJ2-3, with TRBD2 identical over 7 bases. CDR1 is SNHLY, CDR2 FYNNEI, per germline. CDR3 length: 17 amino acids. The junction had 19 bases not matched to a gene; V was cut back by 10 bases and J by 3 bases. This CDR3 is CATREQSGAGRTDTQYF. In DNA, the CDR3 is TGTGCCACCCGAGAGCAGAGCGGGGCAGGGCGGACAGATACGCAGTATTTT.

The chain uses TRBV11-2 and TRBJ2-5, with a possible D match to TRBD2 (5 bases). V lost 1 base, J lost 4 bases, and 13 bases lay in between. This CDR3 is 15 amino acids long. Germline assignment: CDR1 SGHAT and CDR2 FQNNGV. The CDR3 DNA sequence: TGTGCCAGCAGCTTAGCCCCGCTGGCGGGAGAGACCCAGTACTTC. The encoded protein is CASSLAPLAGETQYF.

The gene calls are TRBV10-3 and TRBJ2-7, with 8 bases identical to TRBD2. This CDR3 is built from 15 residues. The V segment lost 0 bases and the J segment 6 bases; nucleotides outside the gene matches: 7. Per the germline V gene, CDR1 is ENHRY and CDR2 is SYGVKD. CDR3 sequence reads: CAISESAGGLGEQYF. The DNA of the CDR3 is TGTGCCATCAGTGAGTCGGCGGGGGGACTCGGCGAGCAGTACTTC.